This T cell receptor (beta chain) was sequenced during a study of CD8+ T cells in alopecia areata. The study, taken as a whole, reports: Clonality was higher in lesional than normal scalp, especially in alopecia totalis/universalis. Scalp clonality and expanded CD8+ clones among the top 100 showed significant decreases with tofacitinib.

The CDR3 spans 14 residues. Per the germline V gene, CDR1 is SNHLY and CDR2 is FYNNEI. Trimming pared 4 bases from V and 0 bases from J, leaving 4 bases between. The treatment here: oral pan-JAK inhibitor, 5-10 mg twice daily. Alopecia areata patients provided lesional scalp punch biopsies and peripheral blood. Concerning this clone itself: Its antigen is not identified.

It was cDNA, reverse transcribed from extracted RNA, that served as the sequencing template. Assay used: immunoSEQ multiplex PCR; TCRdb lists only in-frame clones, some missing. The sample lists about 270,000 clones; around 64% were seen once. This sequence originates from a human donor with alopecia areata. Sequences were derived from CD4+ T cells sorted from blood, sampled around week 54, from a patient treated with tofacitinib. The chain has TRBV2 and TRBJ2-6; D call uncertain. The CDR3 DNA sequence: TGTGCCAGCAGTGCTCACTCTGGGGCCAACGTCCTGACTTTC. This codes for CASSAHSGANVLTF.